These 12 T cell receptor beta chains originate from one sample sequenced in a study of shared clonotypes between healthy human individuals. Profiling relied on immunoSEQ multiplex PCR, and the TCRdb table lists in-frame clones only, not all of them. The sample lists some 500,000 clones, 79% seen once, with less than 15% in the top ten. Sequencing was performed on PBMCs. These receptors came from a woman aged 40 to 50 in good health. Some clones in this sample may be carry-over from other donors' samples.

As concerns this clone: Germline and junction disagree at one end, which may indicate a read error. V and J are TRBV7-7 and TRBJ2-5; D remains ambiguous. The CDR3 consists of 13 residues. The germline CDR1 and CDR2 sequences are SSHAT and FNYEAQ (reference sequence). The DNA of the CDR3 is TGTGCTAGCAGCTTAGGCCAGCAAGAGACCCAGTACTTC. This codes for CASSLGQQETQYF.

The CDR3 sequence: CASSSGGGALSNQPQHF. The DNA of the CDR3 is TGTGCCAGCAGCTCCGGGGGAGGGGCATTGAGCAATCAGCCCCAGCATTTT. The chain combines TRBV7-9 with TRBJ1-5, with D possibly being TRBD1 (5 bases). Trimming took off 4 bases at V and 1 base at J, with 17 bases between the two ends. CDR3 size: 17 residues. Germline-derived CDR1 and CDR2 are SEHNR and FQNEAQ (reference sequence).

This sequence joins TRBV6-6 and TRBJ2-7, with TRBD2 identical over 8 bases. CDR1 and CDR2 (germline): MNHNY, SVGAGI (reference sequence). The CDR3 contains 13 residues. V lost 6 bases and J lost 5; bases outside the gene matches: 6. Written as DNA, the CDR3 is TGTGCCAGCAGAAGCGGGAGTTTTGACGAGCAGTACTTC. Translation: CASRSGSFDEQYF.

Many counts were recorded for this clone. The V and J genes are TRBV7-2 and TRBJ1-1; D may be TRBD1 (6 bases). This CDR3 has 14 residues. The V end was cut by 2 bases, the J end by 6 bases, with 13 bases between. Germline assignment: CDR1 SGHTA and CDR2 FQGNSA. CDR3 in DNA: TGTGCCAGCAGCTTAAGGCACAGGGAATCTGAAGCTTTCTTT. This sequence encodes CASSLRHRESEAFF.

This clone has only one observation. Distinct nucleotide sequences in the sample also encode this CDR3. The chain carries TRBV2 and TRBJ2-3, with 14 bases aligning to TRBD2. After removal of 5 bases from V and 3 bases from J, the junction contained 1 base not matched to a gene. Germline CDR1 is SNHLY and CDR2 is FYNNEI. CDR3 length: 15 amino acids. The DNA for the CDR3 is TGTGCCAGCAGTCGACTAGCGGGAGGGACAGATACGCAGTATTTT. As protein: CASSRLAGGTDTQYF.

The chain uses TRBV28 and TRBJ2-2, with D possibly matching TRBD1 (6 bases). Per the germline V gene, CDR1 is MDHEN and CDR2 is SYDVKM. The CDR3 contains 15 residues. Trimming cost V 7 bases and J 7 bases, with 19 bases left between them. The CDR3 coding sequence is TGTGCCAGCATCGCGGGTTGGGGGCCGGGCGGGGAGCTGTTTTTT. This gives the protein CASIAGWGPGGELFF.

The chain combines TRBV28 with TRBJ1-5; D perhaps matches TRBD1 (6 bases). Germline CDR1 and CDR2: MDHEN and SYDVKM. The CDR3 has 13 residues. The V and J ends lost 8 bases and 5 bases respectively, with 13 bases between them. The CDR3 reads CASSRDNYQPQHF. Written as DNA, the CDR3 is TGTGCCAGCTCGCGGGACAATTATCAGCCCCAGCATTTT.

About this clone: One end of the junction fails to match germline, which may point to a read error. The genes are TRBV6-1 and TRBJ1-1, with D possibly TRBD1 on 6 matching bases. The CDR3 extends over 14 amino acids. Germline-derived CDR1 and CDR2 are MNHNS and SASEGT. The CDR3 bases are TGTGCCAGCAGTGAGGTTGGGGGGCGGTCTGACGCTTTCTTT. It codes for CASSEVGGRSDAFF.

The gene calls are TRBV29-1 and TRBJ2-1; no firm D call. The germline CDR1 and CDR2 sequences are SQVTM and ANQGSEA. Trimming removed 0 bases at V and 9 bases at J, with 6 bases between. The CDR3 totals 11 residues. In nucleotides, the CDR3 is TGCAGCGTTGAAGATACCGCTGAGCAGTTCTTC. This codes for CSVEDTAEQFF.

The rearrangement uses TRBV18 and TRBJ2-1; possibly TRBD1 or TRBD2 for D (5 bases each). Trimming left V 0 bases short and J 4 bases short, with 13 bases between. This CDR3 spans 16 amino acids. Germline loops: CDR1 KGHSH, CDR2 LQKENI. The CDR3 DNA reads TGTGCCAGCTCACCACCGACCGGGACGAATTACAATGAGCAGTTCTTC. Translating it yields CASSPPTGTNYNEQFF. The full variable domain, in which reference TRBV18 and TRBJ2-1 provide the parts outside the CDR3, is NAGVMQNPRHLVRRRGQEARLRCSPMKGHSHVYWYRQLPEEGLKFMVYLQKENIIDESGMPKERFSAEFPKEGPSILRIQQVVRGDSAAYFCASSPPTGTNYNEQFFGPGTRLTVL.

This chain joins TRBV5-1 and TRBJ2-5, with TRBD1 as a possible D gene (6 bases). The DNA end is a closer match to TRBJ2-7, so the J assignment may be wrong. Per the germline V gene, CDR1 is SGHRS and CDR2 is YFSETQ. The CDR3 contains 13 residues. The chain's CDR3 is CASSHGTIYEQYF. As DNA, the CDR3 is TGCGCCAGCAGTCACGGGACAATTTACGAGCAGTACTTC.

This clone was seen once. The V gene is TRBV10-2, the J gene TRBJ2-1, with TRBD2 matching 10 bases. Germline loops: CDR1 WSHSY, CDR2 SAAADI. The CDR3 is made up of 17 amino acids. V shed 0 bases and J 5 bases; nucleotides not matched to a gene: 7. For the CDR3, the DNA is TGCGCCAGCAGTGAGTCTCTAGCGGGAGAGGGGGACAATGAGCAGTTCTTC. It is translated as CASSESLAGEGDNEQFF.